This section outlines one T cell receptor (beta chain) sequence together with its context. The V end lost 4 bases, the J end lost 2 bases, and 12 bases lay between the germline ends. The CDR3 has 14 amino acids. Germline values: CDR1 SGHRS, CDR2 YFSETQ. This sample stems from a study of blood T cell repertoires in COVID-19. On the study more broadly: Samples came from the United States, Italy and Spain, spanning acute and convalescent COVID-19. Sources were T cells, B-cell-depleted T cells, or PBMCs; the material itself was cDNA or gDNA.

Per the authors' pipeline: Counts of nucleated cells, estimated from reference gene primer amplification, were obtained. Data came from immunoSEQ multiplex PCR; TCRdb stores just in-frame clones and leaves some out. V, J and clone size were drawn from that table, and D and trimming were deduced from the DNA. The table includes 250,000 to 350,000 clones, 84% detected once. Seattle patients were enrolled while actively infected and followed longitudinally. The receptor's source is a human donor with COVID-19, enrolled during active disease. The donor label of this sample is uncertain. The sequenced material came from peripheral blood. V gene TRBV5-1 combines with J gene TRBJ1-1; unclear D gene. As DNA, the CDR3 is TGCGCCAGCAGCCTGTCTGGGCAAAACACTGAAGCTTTCTTT. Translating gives CASSLSGQNTEAFF.